This T cell receptor (beta chain) was documented in a study of blood T cell repertoires in COVID-19 (dated by TCRdb to 2020 to 2021). In the study overall: The collaborator samples originated in the United States, Italy and Spain and spanned the acute and convalescent phases of COVID-19. HLA class I and class II types, where available, came from metadata supplied by the sample provider rather than from assay-based typing. Samples came from the ongoing ImmuneRACE study (first 160 participants) plus 1,254 subjects from 6 global collaborators. The repertoires were made available in a free public database intended to serve as a resource for research on the immune response to SARS-CoV-2. Nearly every sample came with metadata listing a de-identified subject ID, COVID-19 status, age in years and sex. The material from the prospective study consisted of cDNA or gDNA derived from T cells, B-cell-depleted T cells, or PBMCs. Subjects who had been exposed to COVID-19, were actively infected with it, or had recovered from it provided the deeply sampled blood TCRbeta repertoires that made up the dataset.

Whole blood was collected in K2EDTA tubes by collaborating institutions according to the institutions' own protocols. For TCRbeta analysis, collaborators shipped samples in one of three forms: frozen whole blood, isolated PBMCs, or DNA extracted from either of those sample types. TCRbeta CDR3 regions were amplified from genomic DNA using the immunoSEQ Assay, a bias-controlled multiplex PCR. For the original study's pipeline: Nucleated cell counts per sample were estimated from amplification of reference gene primers within the assay. Sequence reads were collapsed and filtered to measure the absolute abundance of every unique TCRbeta CDR3 rearrangement. Productive Simpson clonality was computed per sample as the square root of Simpson's diversity index over productive rearrangements. TCRdb mirrors the immuneACCESS table, restricted to in-frame sequences. Some clones are absent from its copies; in checked studies, under half trace to an unresolved V gene, and the reason for the others is unknown. V and J calls plus clone size are reproduced from that table; the DNA served to infer D and trimming. Counted in this sample were about 300,000 clones; approximately 90% of them appeared once. The ten most abundant clones make up about 2% of the sample.

Study-level results and caveats: The quantity of clinical and demographic metadata differed by source and by participant and was supplied without curation.

About this clone: Its antigen remains unidentified. Base qualities are not recorded, but no much larger clone differs from it by a single base.

Via the germline V gene, CDR1 is MDHEN and CDR2 SYDVKM. Clipping removes 3 bases from V and 0 bases from J, with 8 as the unmatched junction base count. The CDR3, cysteine through phenylalanine, is 17 amino acids long. The entry retains the CDR3 DNA only, 51 bases that are in frame from base 1. The sequence was collected from a man younger than 35 with active or convalescent COVID-19. The V gene is TRBV28 and the J gene is TRBJ1-5; 7 bases in the junction line up with TRBD1. The sample comprised peripheral blood. The bases are TGTGCCAGCAGTTTTGGGGACAGAAAATATAGCAATCAGCCCCAGCATTTT. It translates as CASSFGDRKYSNQPQHF.